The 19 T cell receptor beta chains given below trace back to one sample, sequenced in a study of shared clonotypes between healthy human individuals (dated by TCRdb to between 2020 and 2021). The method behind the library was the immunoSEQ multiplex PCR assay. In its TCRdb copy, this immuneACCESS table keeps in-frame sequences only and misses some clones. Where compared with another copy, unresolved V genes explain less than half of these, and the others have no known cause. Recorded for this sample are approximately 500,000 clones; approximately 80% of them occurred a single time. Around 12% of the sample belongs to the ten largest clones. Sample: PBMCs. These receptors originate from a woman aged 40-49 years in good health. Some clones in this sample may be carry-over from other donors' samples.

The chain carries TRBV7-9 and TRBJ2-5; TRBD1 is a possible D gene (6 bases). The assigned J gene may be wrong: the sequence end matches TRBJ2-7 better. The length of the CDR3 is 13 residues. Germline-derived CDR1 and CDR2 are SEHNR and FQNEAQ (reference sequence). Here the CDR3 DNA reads TGTGCCAGCAGCTCCAGGGGACCCGACGAGCAGTACTTC. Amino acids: CASSSRGPDEQYF.

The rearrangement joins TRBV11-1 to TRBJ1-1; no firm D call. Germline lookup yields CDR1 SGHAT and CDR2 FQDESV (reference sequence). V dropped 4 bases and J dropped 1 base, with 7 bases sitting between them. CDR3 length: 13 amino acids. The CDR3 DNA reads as TGTGCCAGCAGCTCAAACAGGAACACTGAAGCTTTCTTT. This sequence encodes CASSSNRNTEAFF.

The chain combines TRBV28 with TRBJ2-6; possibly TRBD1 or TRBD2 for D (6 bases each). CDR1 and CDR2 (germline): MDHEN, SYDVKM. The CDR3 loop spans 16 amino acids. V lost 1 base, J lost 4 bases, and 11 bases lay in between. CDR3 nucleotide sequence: TGTGCCAGCAGTTTATTTCAGGGGAGGGGGGCCAACGTCCTGACTTTC. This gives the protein CASSLFQGRGANVLTF.

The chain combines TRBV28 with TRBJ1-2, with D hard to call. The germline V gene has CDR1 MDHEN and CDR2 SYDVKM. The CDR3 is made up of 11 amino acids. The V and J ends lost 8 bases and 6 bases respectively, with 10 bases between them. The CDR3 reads CASERAHGYTF. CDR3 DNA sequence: TGTGCCAGCGAGAGGGCTCATGGCTACACCTTC.

DNA of the CDR3: TGTGCCAGCAGCTTAGACGGGACAGTGGAGCCCCAGCATTTT. The encoded protein is CASSLDGTVEPQHF. The gene calls are TRBV7-2 and TRBJ1-5; 7 positions agree with TRBD1. CDR1 is SGHTA, CDR2 FQGNSA, per germline. With V trimmed by 1 base and J by 8 bases, 5 bases remained unmatched. CDR3 length: 14 amino acids.

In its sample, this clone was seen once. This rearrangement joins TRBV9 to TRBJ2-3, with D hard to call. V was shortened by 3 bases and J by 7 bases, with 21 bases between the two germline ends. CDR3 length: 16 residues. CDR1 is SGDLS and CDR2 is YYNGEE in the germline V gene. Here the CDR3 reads CASSATARTITNTQYF. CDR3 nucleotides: TGTGCCAGCAGCGCGACCGCGCGCACAATAACAAATACGCAGTATTTT. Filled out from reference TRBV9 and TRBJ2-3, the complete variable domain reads DSGVTQTPKHLITATGQRVTLRCSPRSGDLSVYWYQQSLDQGLQFLIQYYNGEERAKGNILERFSAQQFPDLHSELNLSSLELGDSALYFCASSATARTITNTQYFGPGTRLTVL.

The CDR3 sequence is CAWAGTSHARNEKLFF. In DNA, the CDR3 is TGTGCCTGGGCCGGGACCTCTCACGCGCGGAATGAAAAACTGTTTTTT. J is TRBJ1-4 and V is TRBV30, with D maybe TRBD1 (5 bases). Looked up from germline, CDR1 is GTSNPN and CDR2 is SVGIG (reference sequence). CDR3 length: 16 amino acids. V lost 5 bases to trimming and J lost 5 bases, with 21 bases between them. Full variable domain (rest looked up from reference TRBV30 and TRBJ1-4): SQTIHQWPATLVQPVGSPLSLECTVEGTSNPNLYWYRQAAGRGLQLLFYSVGIGQISSEVPQNLSASRPQDRQFILSSKKLLLSDSGFYLCAWAGTSHARNEKLFFGSGTQLSVL.

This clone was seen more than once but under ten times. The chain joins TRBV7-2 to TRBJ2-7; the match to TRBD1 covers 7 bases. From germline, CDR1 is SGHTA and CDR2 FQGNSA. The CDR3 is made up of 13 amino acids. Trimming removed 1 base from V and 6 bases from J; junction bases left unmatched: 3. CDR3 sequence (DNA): TGTGCCAGCAGCTTAGAACCAGGGGGCGAGCAGTACTTC. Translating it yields CASSLEPGGEQYF.

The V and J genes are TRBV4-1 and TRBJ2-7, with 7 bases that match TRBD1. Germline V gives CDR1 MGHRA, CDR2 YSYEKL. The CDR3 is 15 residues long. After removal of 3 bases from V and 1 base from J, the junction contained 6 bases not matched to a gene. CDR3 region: CASSQTGTESYEQYF. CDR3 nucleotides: TGCGCCAGCAGCCAGACCGGGACAGAGTCCTACGAGCAGTACTTC.

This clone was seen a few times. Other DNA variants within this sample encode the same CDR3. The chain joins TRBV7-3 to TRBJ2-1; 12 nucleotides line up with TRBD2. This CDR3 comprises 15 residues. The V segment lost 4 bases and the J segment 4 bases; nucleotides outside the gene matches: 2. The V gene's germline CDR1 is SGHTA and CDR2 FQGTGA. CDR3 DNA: TGTGCCAGCAGCTCACTAGCGGGAGGATACAATGAGCAGTTCTTC. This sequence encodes CASSSLAGGYNEQFF.

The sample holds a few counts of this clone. The CDR3, as DNA: TGTGCCAGCTCACCACGGGGAACTGCGGGAGGGGAGACCCAGTACTTC. Amino acid sequence: CASSPRGTAGGETQYF. The V call is TRBV18, the J call TRBJ2-5; 9 bases agree with TRBD2. The CDR3 totals 16 residues. With 1 base clipped from V and 5 bases from J, the junction kept 8 bases outside the gene matches. Germline assignment: CDR1 KGHSH and CDR2 LQKENI.

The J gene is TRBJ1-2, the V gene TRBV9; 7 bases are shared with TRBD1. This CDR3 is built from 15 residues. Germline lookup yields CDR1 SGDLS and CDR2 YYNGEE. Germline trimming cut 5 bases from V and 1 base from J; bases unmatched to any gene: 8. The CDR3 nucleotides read TGTGCCAGCAGAGGGACAGATCCCCTTAACTATGGCTACACCTTC. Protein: CASRGTDPLNYGYTF.

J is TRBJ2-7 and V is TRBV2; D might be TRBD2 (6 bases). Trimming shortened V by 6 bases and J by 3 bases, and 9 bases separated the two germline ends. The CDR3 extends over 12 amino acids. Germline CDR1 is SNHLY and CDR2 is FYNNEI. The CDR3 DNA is TGTGCCAGCAGAGGTAGCGGCTACGAGCAGTACTTC. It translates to CASRGSGYEQYF. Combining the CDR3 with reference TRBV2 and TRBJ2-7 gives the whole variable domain EPEVTQTPSHQVTQMGQEVILRCVPISNHLYFYWYRQILGQKVEFLVSFYNNEISEKSEIFDDQFSVERPDGSNFTLKIRSTKLEDSAMYFCASRGSGYEQYFGPGTRLTVT.

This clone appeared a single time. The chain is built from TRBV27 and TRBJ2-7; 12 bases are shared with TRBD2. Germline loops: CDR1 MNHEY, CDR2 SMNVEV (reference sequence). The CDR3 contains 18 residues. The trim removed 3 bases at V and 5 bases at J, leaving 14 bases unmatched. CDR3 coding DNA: TGTGCCAGCAGTTTCCCTCTCCGGCTAGCGGGAGGGCCCCACGAGCAGTACTTC. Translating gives CASSFPLRLAGGPHEQYF.

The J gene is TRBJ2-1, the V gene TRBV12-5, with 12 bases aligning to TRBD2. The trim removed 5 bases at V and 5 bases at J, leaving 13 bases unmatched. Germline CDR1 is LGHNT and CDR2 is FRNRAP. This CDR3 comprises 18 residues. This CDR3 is CASGLTVTLAGGNNEQFF. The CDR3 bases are TGTGCTAGTGGTCTGACAGTAACGCTAGCGGGAGGGAACAATGAGCAGTTCTTC.

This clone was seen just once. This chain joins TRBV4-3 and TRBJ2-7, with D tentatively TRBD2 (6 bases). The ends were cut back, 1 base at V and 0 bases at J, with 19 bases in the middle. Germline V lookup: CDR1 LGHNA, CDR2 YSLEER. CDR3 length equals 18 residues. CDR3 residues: CASSQVWTGGEYSYEQYF. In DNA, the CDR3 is TGCGCCAGCAGCCAAGTGTGGACGGGCGGGGAATACTCCTACGAGCAGTACTTC.

The CDR3 DNA follows: TGCAGCGTTGATGCTAGCGGGAGTATGGGTTCCTACGAGCAGTACTTC. Translated, it gives CSVDASGSMGSYEQYF. This sequence joins TRBV29-1 and TRBJ2-7; 10 nucleotides agree with TRBD2. The CDR3 runs to 16 residues. Germline V gives CDR1 SQVTM, CDR2 ANQGSEA. V was clipped by 3 bases and J by 1 base; unmatched bases: 9.

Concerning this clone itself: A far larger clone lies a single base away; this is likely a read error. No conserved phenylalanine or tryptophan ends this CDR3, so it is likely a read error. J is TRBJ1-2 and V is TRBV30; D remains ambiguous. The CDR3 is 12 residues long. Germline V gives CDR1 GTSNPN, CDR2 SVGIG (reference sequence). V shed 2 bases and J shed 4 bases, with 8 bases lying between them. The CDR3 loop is CAWSRPTYGYTL. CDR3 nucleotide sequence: TGTGCCTGGAGTCGACCGACCTATGGCTACACCCTC.

CDR3 DNA sequence: TGTGCCAGCACCCCAGGGTGGGGGGAGAATCAGCCCCAGCATTTT. It specifies CASTPGWGENQPQHF. V usage is TRBV2 and J usage is TRBJ1-5; possibly TRBD1 for D (5 bases). V was clipped by 7 bases and J by 4 bases, with 17 bases between them. Germline V gene sequence: CDR1 SNHLY, CDR2 FYNNEI. CDR3 size: 15 residues.